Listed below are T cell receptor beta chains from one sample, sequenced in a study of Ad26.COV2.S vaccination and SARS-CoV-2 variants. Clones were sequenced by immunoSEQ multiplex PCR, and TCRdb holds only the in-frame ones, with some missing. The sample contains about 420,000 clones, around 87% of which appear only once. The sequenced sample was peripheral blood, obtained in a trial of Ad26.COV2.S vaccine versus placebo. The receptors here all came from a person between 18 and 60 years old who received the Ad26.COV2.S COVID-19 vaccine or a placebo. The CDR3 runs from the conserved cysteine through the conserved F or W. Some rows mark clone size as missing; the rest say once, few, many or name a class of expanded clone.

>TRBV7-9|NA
CASSLAGRNIQYF
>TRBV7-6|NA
CASSWAGTSGTDTQYF
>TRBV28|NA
CASSLWGSNQPQHF
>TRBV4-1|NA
CASSLGLGPYEQYF
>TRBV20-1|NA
CSARQGWEQYF
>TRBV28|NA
CASSFLRGWNTEAFF
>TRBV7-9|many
CASSLAYKGRGEKLFF
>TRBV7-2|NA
CASSSNGYGNTGELFF
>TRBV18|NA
CASSDGTRYGYTF
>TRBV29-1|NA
CSVSRGTGNTIYF
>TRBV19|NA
CASSIDIGTAYEQYF
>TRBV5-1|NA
CASSPSPGTSETREQFF
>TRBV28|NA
CASSFMSNTGELFF
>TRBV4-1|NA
CASSQDGGAPDQPQHF
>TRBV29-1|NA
CSVGMNTEAFF
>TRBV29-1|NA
CSVITSPWSYTF
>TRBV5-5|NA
CASSLQGARTDTQYF
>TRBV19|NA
CASSIDPRGEQYF
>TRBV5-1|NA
CASSLAGVDGEAFF
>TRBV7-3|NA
CASSPVAGGSTDTQYF
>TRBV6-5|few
CASSGYGYGYTF
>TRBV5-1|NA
CASSLGQVYGYTF